This T cell receptor (beta chain) was identified during a study of blood T cells in healthy people across ages. Details on this clonotype: As yet, its antigen is unknown.

The V gene lost 1 base and the J gene lost 5 bases, with 15 bases spanning the gap. The germline V gene has CDR1 LGHNA and CDR2 YNFKEQ. The CDR3 is 15 amino acids. A sample-barcoded 5' primer and a J-beta primer mix were used in a second PCR of roughly 7 to 11 cycles. Each CDR3 protein is one row after TCRdb ran MiXCR on the 5' RACE reads. There are some 1,000,000 distinct CDR3 sequences in the sample; under 30% occur only once, and around 0.75% lies in the top ten. General observations from the study: Not knowing donor CMV status may have confounded expanded clonotype changes.

The sample was also linked to a second study, of T cells of mothers and their children. Turning to that study: Clones that were microchimeric and persistent were not detected among T cells.

The chain joins TRBV4-2 to TRBJ2-7, with D maybe TRBD2 (6 bases). The source material was blood. The sequence came from a girl aged 2 to 9 in good health. CDR3: CASSQVSLGGDEQYF. The CDR3 DNA follows: TGTGCCAGCAGCCAAGTGTCCCTTGGAGGGGACGAGCAGTACTTC.